This section outlines one TCR beta chain sequence together with its context. Per the original methods: Estimated nucleated cell counts came from reference gene primer amplification. Repertoires were generated with immunoSEQ multiplex PCR, while TCRdb's copy carries only in-frame clones and drops some. V and J calls and clone size are as listed in that table; D and trimming were resolved from the DNA. The sample records 220,000 or so clones, approximately 81% being singletons. Trimming at V came to 4 bases and at J to 7 bases, leaving 4 bases not matched to a gene. CDR1 is MRHNA and CDR2 is SNTAGT in the germline V gene. This CDR3 is built from 14 residues. This sample was taken from a study of blood T cell repertoires in COVID-19. Overall study: Both acute and convalescent COVID-19 samples were obtained from the United States, Italy and Spain.

The chain recombines TRBV6-4 with TRBJ2-2; 9 bases are a match to TRBD1. The sample comprised peripheral blood. The clonotype originates from a man aged 50 to 60 who had recovered from COVID-19. The CDR3 loop is CASSAGTGNGELFF. The CDR3 nucleotides read TGTGCCAGCAGTGCCGGGACAGGGAACGGGGAGCTGTTTTTT.